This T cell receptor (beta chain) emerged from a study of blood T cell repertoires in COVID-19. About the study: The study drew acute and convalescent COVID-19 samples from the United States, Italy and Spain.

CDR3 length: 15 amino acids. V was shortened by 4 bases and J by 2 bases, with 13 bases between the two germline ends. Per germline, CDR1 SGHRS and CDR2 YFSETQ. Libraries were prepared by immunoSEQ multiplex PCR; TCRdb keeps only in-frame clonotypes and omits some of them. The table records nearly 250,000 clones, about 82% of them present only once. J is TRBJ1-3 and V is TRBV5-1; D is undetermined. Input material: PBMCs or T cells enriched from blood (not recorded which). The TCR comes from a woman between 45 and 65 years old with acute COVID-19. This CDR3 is CASSPDRGAGNTIYF. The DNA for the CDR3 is TGCGCCAGCAGCCCGGACCGGGGAGCTGGAAACACCATATATTTT.